The 9 T cell receptor beta chains given below trace back to one sample, sequenced in a study of identical twins. MiXCR, applied by TCRdb to the 5' RACE reads, yields one record per CDR3 protein. The data hold some 190,000 distinct CDR3 sequences, with approximately 15% observed a single time. This sample was also put to use in a study of T cells expressing NK-cell markers.

The specimen sequenced was CD8+ T cells sorted from blood. The receptors shown here come from a woman aged 18-29 years in good health.

This clonotype turned up a few times. This chain joins TRBV5-1 and TRBJ2-7, with D maybe TRBD1 (6 bases). Germline CDR1 is SGHRS and CDR2 is YFSETQ. The CDR3 spans 14 residues. Trimming left V 7 bases short and J 5 bases short, with 19 bases between. Here the CDR3 reads CASYGTPSGNEQYF. In DNA, the CDR3 is TGCGCCAGCTACGGGACACCTTCAGGCAACGAGCAGTACTTC.

In this sample, this clonotype turned up a few times. As DNA, the CDR3 is TGCGCCAGCAGCCAACGGGGGCGTAACATCTACGAGCAGTACTTC. Residues: CASSQRGRNIYEQYF. The chain joins TRBV4-3 to TRBJ2-7; D could derive from TRBD1 or TRBD2 (6 bases each). This CDR3 region has 15 residues. The germline gives CDR1 LGHNA, CDR2 YSLEER. Between the trimmed V and J ends, which lost 2 bases and 3 bases, there was a span of 14 bases.

This clonotype was picked up many times. This rearrangement joins TRBV12-3 or TRBV12-4 to TRBJ2-5; D unclear. V was shortened by 4 bases and J by 7 bases, with 7 bases between the two germline ends. The CDR3 consists of 11 residues. CDR3 residues: CASSCCGTQYF. CDR3 nucleotide sequence: TGTGCCAGCAGTTGCTGTGGGACCCAGTACTTC.

In this sample, this clonotype turned up many times. The chain joins TRBV5-1 to TRBJ2-1; 9 nucleotides match TRBD2. This CDR3 has 17 amino acids. Germline values: CDR1 SGHRS, CDR2 YFSETQ. V gave up 5 bases and J gave up 5 bases; unmatched junction bases: 14. CDR3 amino acids: CASSLREGRIGHNEQFF. In DNA form, the CDR3 reads TGCGCCAGCAGTTTGCGGGAGGGCCGAATAGGGCACAATGAGCAGTTCTTC.

The chain is built from TRBV30 and TRBJ2-1; no reliable D call. Trimming shortened V by 0 bases and J by 14 bases, and 14 bases separated the two germline ends. The CDR3 is made up of 12 amino acids. CDR1 and CDR2 from the germline V gene are GTSNPN and SVGIG (reference sequence). For the CDR3, the DNA is TGTGCCTGGAGTGTACGAAGCGACCAAGAGTTCTTC. Translating it yields CAWSVRSDQEFF.

This clonotype was detected a few times. The chain uses TRBV7-9 and TRBJ2-4; D unclear. The CDR3 is made up of 16 amino acids. V was cut by 2 bases and J by 1 base, with 12 bases left in between. Looked up from germline, CDR1 is SEHNR and CDR2 is FQNEAQ (reference sequence). The CDR3 sequence is CASSLQNDWAKNIQYF. The CDR3 DNA reads TGTGCCAGCAGCTTACAGAACGATTGGGCCAAAAACATTCAGTACTTC.

V is TRBV5-1 and J is TRBJ1-1, with 8 bases fitting TRBD1. After removal of 4 bases from V and 1 base from J, the junction contained 3 bases not matched to a gene. Looked up from germline, CDR1 is SGHRS and CDR2 is YFSETQ. This CDR3 comprises 14 residues. The CDR3, as DNA: TGCGCCAGCAGCGCGGACAGGGAGAACACTGAAGCTTTCTTT. This translates into CASSADRENTEAFF.

This clonotype came up a few times. The chain carries TRBV12-3 or TRBV12-4 and TRBJ2-1, with a weak D call TRBD1 (6 bases). The CDR3 spans 14 residues. V lost 6 bases to trimming and J lost 7 bases, with 16 bases between them. Here the CDR3 reads CASSPTGILNEQFF. The CDR3 nucleotides are TGTGCCAGCAGCCCAACAGGGATTCTAAATGAGCAGTTCTTC.

This clonotype was seen a few times. The V and J genes are TRBV27 and TRBJ2-3; 13 bases align to TRBD2. This CDR3 comprises 15 residues. Germline trimming cut 4 bases from V and 6 bases from J; bases unmatched to any gene: 4. From germline, CDR1 is MNHEY and CDR2 SMNVEV (reference sequence). Here the CDR3 DNA reads TGTGCCAGCAGTTCCAGGACTAGCGGGAGTGATACGCAGTATTTT. It specifies CASSSRTSGSDTQYF.